Listed below are T cell receptor beta chains from one sample, sequenced in a study of shared clonotypes between healthy human individuals. The data were produced by immunoSEQ multiplex PCR, yet TCRdb's version contains in-frame clones alone and is incomplete. The sample lists around 1.9 million clones; just over 90% were seen once. The sequenced sample consisted of naive CD8+ T cells from PBMCs. Receptor source: a man between 18 and 35 years old in good health. Some clones in this sample may be carry-over from other donors' samples. Each CDR3 is given with its conserved first and last residue. D genes are given only for firm matches. Some rows have no size entry. The others give once, few or many, or a class for an expanded clone.

NA	TRBV19	TRBD1	TRBJ1-5	TGTGCCAGTAGTGCCTCAGGGGGCAGTCAGCCCCAGCATTTT	CASSASGGSQPQHF
NA	TRBV4-1	NA	TRBJ1-2	TGCGCCAGCAGCCAAGAAGAGGGTACACCCTATGGCTACACCTTC	CASSQEEGTPYGYTF
NA	TRBV29-1	NA	TRBJ2-1	TGCAGCGTTGAGGTCAACAATGAGCAGTTCTTC	CSVEVNNEQFF
NA	TRBV5-6	TRBD1	TRBJ2-6	TGTGCCAGCAGCCCGGTGACAGGGGCTGGGGCCAACGTCCTGACTTTC	CASSPVTGAGANVLTF
NA	TRBV5-1	TRBD2	TRBJ2-2	TGCGCCAGCAGCTTATTCGGGACTAGCGGGAGAACCGCGAACACCGGGGAGCTGTTTTTT	CASSLFGTSGRTANTGELFF
NA	TRBV28	NA	TRBJ2-7	TGTGCCGGCTCGGATAGCGTCGCCTACGAGCAGTACTTC	CAGSDSVAYEQYF
once	TRBV9	TRBD2	TRBJ2-7	TGTGCCAGCAGCGTAGGCGGGAGGGGCGAGCAGTACTTC	CASSVGGRGEQYF
NA	TRBV5-3	NA	TRBJ1-2	TGTGCCAGAAGGCCGCCCAGATCCCCTAACTATGGCTACACCTTC	CARRPPRSPNYGYTF
NA	TRBV29-1	TRBD2	TRBJ2-1	TGCAGCGTTGAAGGTCTCGGTGGGAGGGCGTACAATGAGCAGTTCTTC	CSVEGLGGRAYNEQFF
NA	TRBV4-3	TRBD1	TRBJ1-2	TGCGCCAGCAGCCCACTCTCCGGGCAGGGGGCGGCGAGGGGATATGGCTACACCTTC	CASSPLSGQGAARGYGYTF
NA	TRBV11-2	NA	TRBJ1-2	TGTGCCAGCAGCCCCCTTCGGCCAGATCAGTATGGCTACACCTTC	CASSPLRPDQYGYTF
NA	TRBV27	NA	TRBJ1-2	TGTGCCAGCAGTGGGGTCCACGGATCTTCGGGGGTTAAGGGCTACACCTTC	CASSGVHGSSGVKGYTF
NA	TRBV9	TRBD1	TRBJ1-1	TGTGCCAGCAGCGTAACGGGGACAGGTGAAGCTTTCTTT	CASSVTGTGEAFF
once	TRBV7-8	NA	TRBJ2-7	TGTGCCAGCAGCTTACCGGGGGCAGTTAACGAGCAGTACTTC	CASSLPGAVNEQYF
NA	TRBV27	TRBD2	TRBJ2-2	TGTGCCAGCAGTTTAATCGGGCCTAGCGGGAGAACCGGGGAGCTGTTTTTT	CASSLIGPSGRTGELFF
NA	TRBV28	NA	TRBJ2-4	TGTGCCAGCAGTTCCCCAGCAGAATCAACCAAAAACATTCAGTACTTC	CASSSPAESTKNIQYF
NA	TRBV10-3	NA	TRBJ1-3	TGTGCCATCACAGACTCTGGAAACACCATATATTTT	CAITDSGNTIYF
NA	TRBV7-3	TRBD2	TRBJ2-3	TGTGCCAGCAGCTTCGGGACTAGCGGGGAGATCACAGATACGCAGTATTTT	CASSFGTSGEITDTQYF
NA	TRBV27	TRBD1	TRBJ2-7	TGTGCCAGCAGCCCTGGGACAGGGACCACCTACGAGCAGTACTTC	CASSPGTGTTYEQYF
NA	TRBV5-1	NA	TRBJ2-6	TGCGCCAGCAGCGCCCACCAGGGCGTCTACTCTGGGGCCAACGTCCTGACTTTC	CASSAHQGVYSGANVLTF
once	TRBV13	TRBD1	TRBJ2-7	TGTGCCAGCAGCACCCGACAGGGAAACTACGAGCAGTACTTC	CASSTRQGNYEQYF
NA	TRBV6-1	TRBD1	TRBJ2-2	TGTGCCAGCAGTGAACGGGACAGGGGCATCATCACCGGGGAGCTGTTTTTT	CASSERDRGIITGELFF
NA	TRBV7-9	TRBD1	TRBJ2-7	TGTGCCTACTCCGACAGGGTGGGCGAGCAGTACTTC	CAYSDRVGEQYF
NA	TRBV30	NA	TRBJ2-2	TGTGCCTGGAGGGATGTCGGGGGCCCCGGGGAGCTGTTTTTT	CAWRDVGGPGELFF
NA	TRBV13	NA	TRBJ2-1	TGTGCCAGCAGCTTAGGCCGTCGCGACAATGAGCAGTTCTTC	CASSLGRRDNEQFF
NA	TRBV5-1	NA	TRBJ2-1	TGCGCCAGCACCAAAGGGCTGAGCTCCTACAATGAGCAGTTCTTC	CASTKGLSSYNEQFF
NA	TRBV7-9	TRBD2	TRBJ2-4	TGTGCCAGCAGCCCTAGCGGGAGGGCCGATCGAAACATTCAGTACTTC	CASSPSGRADRNIQYF
NA	TRBV5-1	NA	TRBJ1-3	TGCGCCAGCAGCTTTCAGGATACGAGCTCTGGAAACACCATATATTTT	CASSFQDTSSGNTIYF
NA	TRBV6-5	NA	TRBJ1-1	TGTGCCAGCAGTACGGGCGGTGAAGCTTTCTTT	CASSTGGEAFF
NA	TRBV7-2	NA	TRBJ2-7	TGTGCCAGCAGCTTAGGTCTGGGGCCATCAACCTACGAGCAGTACTTC	CASSLGLGPSTYEQYF
NA	TRBV28	NA	TRBJ2-3	TGTGCCAGCAGTATAATAACAGTCGTGCAGTATTTT	CASSIITVVQYF